Below, one T cell receptor (beta chain) is given with its context. Germline CDR1 and CDR2: SGDLS and YYNGEE. V lost 0 bases and J lost 11, with 17 bases in between. This CDR3 region has 14 residues. The data were obtained in a study of blood T cell repertoires in COVID-19. Study background: Researchers got acute and convalescent COVID-19 samples from the United States, Italy and Spain. Sources were T cells, B-cell-depleted T cells, or PBMCs; the material itself was cDNA or gDNA.

Original data processing: Nucleated cell number was recorded as an estimate derived from reference gene primer amplification. TCRdb keeps only in-frame clones here, not all; method: immunoSEQ multiplex PCR. The V and J calls and clone size are taken from that table; D and trimming were inferred from the DNA. The sample includes about 190,000 clones, roughly 79% seen only once; the top ten take approximately 15%. This sequence was found in a man aged 60 to 69 with active or convalescent COVID-19. The specimen sequenced was peripheral blood. V gene TRBV9 combines with J gene TRBJ1-1, with a tentative D call TRBD1 (6 bases). This CDR3 reads CASSVGKQGVNAFF. The CDR3 bases are TGTGCCAGCAGCGTAGGGAAACAGGGCGTTAATGCTTTCTTT.